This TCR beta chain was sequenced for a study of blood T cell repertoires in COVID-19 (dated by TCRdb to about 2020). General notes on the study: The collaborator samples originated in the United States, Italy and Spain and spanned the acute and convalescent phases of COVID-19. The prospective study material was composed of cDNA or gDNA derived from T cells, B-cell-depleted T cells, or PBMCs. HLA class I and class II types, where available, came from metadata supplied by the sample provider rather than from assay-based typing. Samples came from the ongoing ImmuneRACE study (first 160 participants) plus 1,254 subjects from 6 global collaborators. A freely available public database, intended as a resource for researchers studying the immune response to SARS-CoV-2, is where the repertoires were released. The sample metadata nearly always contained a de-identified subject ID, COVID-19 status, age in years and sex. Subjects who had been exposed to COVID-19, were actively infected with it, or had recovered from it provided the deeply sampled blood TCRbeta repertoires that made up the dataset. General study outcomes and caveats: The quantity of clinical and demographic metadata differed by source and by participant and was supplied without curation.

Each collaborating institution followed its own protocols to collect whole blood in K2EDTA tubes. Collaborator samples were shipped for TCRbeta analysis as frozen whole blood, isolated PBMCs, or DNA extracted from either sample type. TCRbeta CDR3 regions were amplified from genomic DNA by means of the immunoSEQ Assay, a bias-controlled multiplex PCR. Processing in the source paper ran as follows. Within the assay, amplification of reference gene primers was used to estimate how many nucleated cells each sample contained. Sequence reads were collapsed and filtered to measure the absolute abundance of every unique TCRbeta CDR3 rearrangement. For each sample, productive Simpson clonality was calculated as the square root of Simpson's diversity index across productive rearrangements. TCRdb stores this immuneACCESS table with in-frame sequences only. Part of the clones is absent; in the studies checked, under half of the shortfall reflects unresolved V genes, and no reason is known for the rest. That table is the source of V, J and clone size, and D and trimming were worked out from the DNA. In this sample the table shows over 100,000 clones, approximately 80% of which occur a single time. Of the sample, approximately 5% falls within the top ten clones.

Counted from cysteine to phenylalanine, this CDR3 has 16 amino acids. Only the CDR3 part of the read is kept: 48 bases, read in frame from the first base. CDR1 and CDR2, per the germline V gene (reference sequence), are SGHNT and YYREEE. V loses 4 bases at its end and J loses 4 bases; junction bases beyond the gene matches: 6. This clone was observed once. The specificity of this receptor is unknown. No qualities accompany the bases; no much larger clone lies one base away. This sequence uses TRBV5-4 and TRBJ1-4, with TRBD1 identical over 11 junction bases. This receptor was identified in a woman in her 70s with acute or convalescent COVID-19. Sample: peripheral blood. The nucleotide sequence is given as TGTGCCAGCAGCCGAGGGACAGGGGGTAGTAATGAAAAACTGTTTTTT. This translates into CASSRGTGGSNEKLFF.